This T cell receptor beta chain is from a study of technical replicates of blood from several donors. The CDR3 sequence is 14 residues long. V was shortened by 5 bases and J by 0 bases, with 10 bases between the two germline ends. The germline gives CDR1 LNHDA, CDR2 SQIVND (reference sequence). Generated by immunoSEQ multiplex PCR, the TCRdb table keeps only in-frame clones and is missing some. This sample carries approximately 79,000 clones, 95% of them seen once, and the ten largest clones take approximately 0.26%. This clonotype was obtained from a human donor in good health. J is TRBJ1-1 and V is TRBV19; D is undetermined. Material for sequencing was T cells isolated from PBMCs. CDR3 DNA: TGTGCCAGTAGTTTAGCACAGTTGAACACTGAAGCTTTCTTT. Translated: CASSLAQLNTEAFF.